The rows below give T cell receptor beta chains drawn from one sample of a study of PD-1 blockade in classical Hodgkin lymphoma. Generated by immunoSEQ multiplex PCR, the TCRdb table keeps only in-frame clones and is missing some. The sample holds about 27,000 clones, around four fifths seen once. The sequencing used peripheral blood mononuclear cells (PBMCs), collected before the second cycle of nivolumab. The receptors were sampled from a human donor with classical Hodgkin lymphoma. The CDR3 runs from the conserved cysteine through the conserved F or W. A D gene is named only where the DNA matches it firmly. Not every row has a clone size; where given, it reads once, few, many or a size class.

size	V	J	D	CDR3	DNA
NA	TRBV7-2	TRBJ1-2	NA	CASSLERQGYGYTF	TGTGCCAGCAGCTTAGAGCGGCAGGGCTATGGCTACACCTTC
NA	TRBV7-2	TRBJ2-3	TRBD2	CASSAQLAGEDTQYF	TGTGCCAGCAGCGCCCAACTAGCGGGGGAAGATACGCAGTATTTT
few	TRBV14	TRBJ1-3	NA	CASSQVVYGTIYF	TGTGCCAGCAGCCAAGTAGTGTACGGGACCATATATTTT
NA	TRBV6-5	TRBJ1-1	NA	CASSYQAAGNTEAFF	TGTGCCAGCTCCTACCAGGCGGCCGGAAACACTGAAGCTTTCTTT
few	TRBV30	TRBJ1-4	TRBD1	CAWSEGGRFNEKLFF	TGTGCCTGGAGTGAAGGGGGCCGATTTAATGAAAAACTGTTTTTT
NA	TRBV5-1	TRBJ2-1	TRBD1	CASSLTGGSYNEQFF	TGCGCCAGCAGCTTGACAGGGGGATCCTACAATGAGCAGTTCTTC
few	TRBV7-4	TRBJ2-7	NA	CASSYRTVSSYEQYF	TGTGCCAGCAGCTACCGGACAGTAAGCTCCTACGAGCAGTACTTC
NA	TRBV7-2	TRBJ2-3	NA	CASSFLGGQDTQYF	TGTGCCAGCAGCTTTCTCGGGGGGCAAGATACGCAGTATTTT
NA	TRBV6-1	TRBJ1-5	NA	CASSVPGEPQHF	TGTGCCAGCAGCGTCCCAGGGGAGCCCCAGCATTTT
NA	TRBV7-2	TRBJ1-5	TRBD1	CASRRTGAGQPQHF	TGTGCCAGCAGACGGACAGGGGCGGGTCAGCCCCAGCATTTT